This entry lists 25 T cell receptor beta chains sequenced from one sample in a study of blood T cell repertoires in COVID-19. This table comes from immunoSEQ multiplex PCR, and its TCRdb copy is limited to in-frame clones, with some not included. The sample shows about 190,000 clones, around 80% of them seen only once. Sequences were obtained from peripheral blood. The receptors come from a woman older than 75 with active or convalescent COVID-19.

The chain combines TRBV7-9 with TRBJ1-2; 7 positions match TRBD1. The junction had 4 bases not matched to a gene; V was cut back by 8 bases and J by 4 bases. Germline loops: CDR1 SEHNR, CDR2 FQNEAQ (reference sequence). This CDR3 contains 12 residues. For the CDR3, the DNA is TGTGCCAGCGGGCGACAGGGCTATGGCTACACCTTC. Residues: CASGRQGYGYTF.

V gene TRBV4-1 combines with J gene TRBJ2-5, with 9 bases that match TRBD2. This CDR3 is 16 amino acids long. V trimming: 0 bases; J trimming: 4 bases; junction bases outside the gene matches: 6. Germline V CDR1 and CDR2: MGHRA, YSYEKL. The CDR3 DNA sequence: TGCGCCAGCAGCCAAGAAAAAGCGGGGGGACGAGAGACCCAGTACTTC. Residues: CASSQEKAGGRETQYF.

The rearrangement joins TRBV5-1 to TRBJ2-5, with no clear D. Looked up from germline, CDR1 is SGHRS and CDR2 is YFSETQ. The CDR3 consists of 14 residues. V gave up 0 bases and J gave up 4 bases, with 10 bases separating them. CDR3 DNA sequence: TGCGCCAGCAGCTTGGGGCCAGATCGAGAGACCCAGTACTTC. It yields the protein CASSLGPDRETQYF.

The J gene is TRBJ1-2, the V gene TRBV4-1; 8 nucleotides align to TRBD1. J lost 8 bases, V lost 5 bases, and 7 bases had no gene match. The V gene's germline CDR1 is MGHRA and CDR2 YSYEKL. CDR3 size: 13 residues. The CDR3 coding sequence is TGCGCCAGCAGCTTAAACAGGGGGTCGGGCTACACCTTC. It is translated as CASSLNRGSGYTF.

The V and J genes are TRBV28 and TRBJ1-1; 11 bases map to TRBD1. J was trimmed by 6 bases and V by 10 bases; bases with no gene match: 7. Germline lookup yields CDR1 MDHEN and CDR2 SYDVKM. The CDR3 contains 13 residues. The chain's CDR3 is CATTGQGVSEAFF. In nucleotides, the CDR3 is TGTGCCACCACGGGACAGGGGGTTTCTGAAGCTTTCTTT.

The chain employs TRBV7-2 and TRBJ2-5; 9 positions match TRBD2. Germline loops: CDR1 SGHTA, CDR2 FQGNSA. The CDR3 has 16 amino acids. V gave up 7 bases and J gave up 4 bases; unmatched junction bases: 13. The CDR3 here is CASKLGASGVAETQYF. Here the CDR3 DNA reads TGTGCCAGCAAATTAGGGGCTAGCGGGGTAGCAGAGACCCAGTACTTC.

Only a few counts were recorded for this clone. The chain has TRBV11-2 and TRBJ2-7, with D possibly matching TRBD1 (5 bases). CDR3 size: 15 residues. V lost 5 bases and J lost 0, with 14 bases in between. Germline CDR1 SGHAT, CDR2 FQNNGV. CDR3 DNA: TGTGCCAGCAGCCGCGACAGTGGATCCTCCTACGAGCAGTACTTC. It encodes CASSRDSGSSYEQYF.

The chain recombines TRBV6-6 with TRBJ1-2, with TRBD1 matching over 8 bases. Losses at the gene ends were 7 bases for V and 8 bases for J; bases not matched to a gene: 9. CDR1 and CDR2 (germline): MNHNY, SVGAGI (reference sequence). The CDR3 runs to 13 residues. CDR3 DNA sequence: TGTGCCAGCAACGACAGACAGGGGAGGGGCTACACCTTC. It encodes CASNDRQGRGYTF.

V gene TRBV5-1 combines with J gene TRBJ1-6, with D maybe TRBD1 (5 bases). Trimming pared 1 base from V and 5 bases from J, leaving 10 bases between. Per the germline V gene, CDR1 is SGHRS and CDR2 is YFSETQ. The CDR3 consists of 15 residues. CDR3 bases: TGCGCCAGCAGCTTGTCAGGGATGGATAATTCACCCCTCCACTTT. Protein: CASSLSGMDNSPLHF.

This clone came up a few times. The chain recombines TRBV2 with TRBJ2-2, with a possible D match to TRBD2 (6 bases). This CDR3 has 13 amino acids. Per germline, CDR1 SNHLY and CDR2 FYNNEI. The V gene lost 7 bases and the J gene lost 7 bases, with 13 bases spanning the gap. The CDR3 protein is CASTGLAIGELFF. DNA for the CDR3: TGTGCCAGCACTGGGCTAGCGATCGGGGAGCTGTTTTTT.

This clone was seen a few times. The rearrangement links TRBV19 to TRBJ1-2; D unclear. Germline V gives CDR1 LNHDA, CDR2 SQIVND (reference sequence). The CDR3 consists of 15 residues. V was pared by 5 bases and J by 2 bases, with 15 bases between. The CDR3 region is CASSELEATNYGYTF. DNA for the CDR3: TGTGCCAGTAGTGAATTGGAGGCGACGAACTATGGCTACACCTTC.

The rearrangement uses TRBV25-1 and TRBJ2-3, with TRBD1 identical over 12 bases. The germline V gene has CDR1 MGHDK and CDR2 SYGVNS. CDR3 length equals 14 residues. The V gene end was trimmed by 6 bases and the J gene end by 8 bases; junction bases not matched to a gene: 6. The CDR3 nucleotides read TGTGCCAGCAGGGGGACAGGGGGCGCGGGTACGCAGTATTTT. Protein product: CASRGTGGAGTQYF.

The V and J genes are TRBV15 and TRBJ1-2; 10 bases line up with TRBD1. The CDR3 runs to 14 residues. V was pared by 1 base and J by 7 bases, with 3 bases of the junction left unmatched. The V gene's germline CDR1 is LNHNV and CDR2 YYDKDF (reference sequence). CDR3 coding DNA: TGTGCCACCAGCAGAGCGGGGACAGGGGTTGGCTACACCTTC. Translated, it gives CATSRAGTGVGYTF.

The V call is TRBV5-1, the J call TRBJ2-5; perhaps TRBD2 as D (5 bases). V shed 4 bases and J shed 1 base, with 14 bases lying between them. Germline values: CDR1 SGHRS, CDR2 YFSETQ. The CDR3 consists of 15 residues. The CDR3 DNA follows: TGCGCCAGCAGCCCGATGATGACTACCCAAGAGACCCAGTACTTC. Its protein product is CASSPMMTTQETQYF.

The chain joins TRBV6-5 to TRBJ1-5; 10 bases are a match to TRBD1. This CDR3 is built from 15 residues. CDR1 and CDR2 from the germline V gene are MNHEY and SVGAGI. V shed 6 bases, J shed 6 bases, and the junction held 8 bases outside the gene matches. The CDR3 coding sequence is TGTGCCAGCAGGCTAGACAGGGGGCAGTTTCAGCCCCAGCATTTT. Encoded protein: CASRLDRGQFQPQHF.

The chain has TRBV5-1 and TRBJ2-2; no reliable D call. Germline CDR1 and CDR2: SGHRS and YFSETQ. The CDR3 contains 15 residues. The V end lost 0 bases, the J end lost 0 bases, and 6 bases lay between the germline ends. In DNA form, the CDR3 reads TGCGCCAGCAGCTTGGCTACCACGAACACCGGGGAGCTGTTTTTT. This sequence encodes CASSLATTNTGELFF.

This sequence joins TRBV18 and TRBJ1-1; D gene uncertain. The V end was cut by 3 bases, the J end by 5 bases, with 19 bases between. In germline, CDR1 is KGHSH, CDR2 LQKENI. The CDR3 contains 16 residues. CDR3 region: CASSPYSMARSTEAFF. In nucleotides, the CDR3 is TGTGCCAGCTCACCTTATAGTATGGCTCGGAGTACTGAAGCTTTCTTT.

This clone was observed a few times. DNA of the CDR3: TGTGCCAGCAGGGTCCGGGACAGGGGTTACGAGCAGTACTTC. Its protein is CASRVRDRGYEQYF. This chain joins TRBV5-6 and TRBJ2-7, with 10 bases matching TRBD1. The CDR3 has 14 amino acids. Trimming at V came to 5 bases and at J to 4 bases, leaving 6 bases not matched to a gene. Germline V gene sequence: CDR1 SGHDT, CDR2 YYEEEE. Drawing the rest from reference TRBV5-6 and TRBJ2-7, the complete variable domain is DAGVTQSPTHLIKTRGQQVTLRCSPKSGHDTVSWYQQALGQGPQFIFQYYEEEERQRGNFPDRFSGHQFPNYSSELNVNALLLGDSALYLCASRVRDRGYEQYFGPGTRLTVT.

The chain recombines TRBV2 with TRBJ1-6, with D possibly matching TRBD1 (6 bases). The CDR3 is 13 residues long. V lost 3 bases, J lost 11 bases, and 11 bases lay in between. CDR1 is SNHLY and CDR2 is FYNNEI in the germline V gene. As DNA, the CDR3 is TGTGCCAGCAGTGAGGGCAGGGGTACACCCCTCCACTTT. This gives the protein CASSEGRGTPLHF.

With respect to this clone: Other DNA sequences from this sample encode an identical CDR3 as well. The CDR3 coding sequence is TGTGCCAGCAGCGTACTACAGGGGACTGAAGCTTTCTTT. Translating gives CASSVLQGTEAFF. The J gene is TRBJ1-1, the V gene TRBV9, with TRBD1 matching 7 bases. The CDR3 consists of 13 residues. Germline values: CDR1 SGDLS, CDR2 YYNGEE. V gave up 1 base and J gave up 5 bases; unmatched junction bases: 2.

The CDR3 spells CASSPGDVSAYEQYF. For the CDR3, the DNA is TGTGCCAGCTCACCAGGAGACGTCTCGGCCTACGAGCAGTACTTC. The chain is built from TRBV18 and TRBJ2-7, with unresolved D. V shed 2 bases and J shed 2 bases, with 13 bases lying between them. Germline V gene data show CDR1 as KGHSH and CDR2 as LQKENI. The CDR3 consists of 15 residues.

Here the CDR3 reads CASSPGNEQFF. Written as DNA, the CDR3 is TGTGCCAGCAGCCCGGGCAATGAGCAGTTCTTC. The J gene is TRBJ2-1, the V gene TRBV7-9; the D is unclear. Germline values: CDR1 SEHNR, CDR2 FQNEAQ (reference sequence). Trimming stripped 5 bases from V and 6 bases from J, with 5 bases between. The CDR3 totals 11 residues.

The CDR3 loop reads CASGKGQPQHF. The DNA of the CDR3 is TGTGCCAGCGGAAAGGGGCAGCCCCAGCATTTT. The chain carries TRBV28 and TRBJ1-5; perhaps TRBD1 as D (5 bases). CDR3 length equals 11 residues. The ends were cut back, 8 bases at V and 7 bases at J, with 9 bases in the middle. Germline V gene lookup returns CDR1 MDHEN and CDR2 SYDVKM. The whole variable domain, remainder taken from reference TRBV28 and TRBJ1-5, is DVKVTQSSRYLVKRTGEKVFLECVQDMDHENMFWYRQDPGLGLRLIYFSYDVKMKEKGDIPEGYSVSREKKERFSLILESASTNQTSMYLCASGKGQPQHFGDGTRLSIL.

CDR3 in DNA: TGCGCCAGCAGCTTGGATCACTCTGGAAACACCATATATTTT. Protein product: CASSLDHSGNTIYF. The chain recombines TRBV5-1 with TRBJ1-3; D is unresolved. The CDR3 is 14 residues long. V was cut by 0 bases and J by 0 bases, with 4 bases left in between. CDR1 and CDR2 from the germline V gene are SGHRS and YFSETQ.

The J gene is TRBJ2-2, the V gene TRBV30; possible D gene TRBD1, 5 bases. The CDR3 extends over 15 amino acids. Germline assignment: CDR1 GTSNPN and CDR2 SVGIG (reference sequence). Trimming pared 1 base from V and 9 bases from J, leaving 18 bases between. CDR3 region: CAWSARARGRRELFF. In DNA form, the CDR3 reads TGTGCCTGGAGTGCCAGGGCTAGGGGTCGCAGGGAGCTGTTTTTT.